Listed below are T cell receptor beta chains from one sample, sequenced in a study of shared clonotypes between healthy human individuals. The method was immunoSEQ multiplex PCR; TCRdb's version includes in-frame clones alone and lacks a portion of them. The sample gives roughly 2.1 million clones, just over 90% of which show up once; over 1.5% is in the top ten. Sequenced material: naive CD8+ T cells from PBMCs. The receptors derive from a man between 18 and 29 years old in good health. Some clones in this sample may be carry-over from other donors' samples. CDR3s include the opening cysteine and the closing phenylalanine or tryptophan. Each record gives: clone size, J gene, D gene, V gene, CDR3 DNA, CDR3 protein. D genes are given only for firm matches. A row's size may be missing; if present it is once, few, many or a size class.

size: NA; J: TRBJ2-5; D: NA; V: TRBV6-5; DNA: TGTGCCAGCAGTCCGACACGGGGCCACCAAGAGACCCAGTACTTC; CDR3: CASSPTRGHQETQYF
size: NA; J: TRBJ2-2; D: TRBD2; V: TRBV29-1; DNA: TGCAGCGCCCTGACTAGCGGGAGCCCGAACACCGGGGAGCTGTTTTTT; CDR3: CSALTSGSPNTGELFF
size: NA; J: TRBJ2-1; D: TRBD1; V: TRBV6-1; DNA: TGTGCCAGCACCTGGACAGGGAATGAGCAGTTCTTC; CDR3: CASTWTGNEQFF
size: NA; J: TRBJ2-5; D: NA; V: TRBV19; DNA: TGTGCCAGTAGTATATTGGCTCGGGCAGGGAGGCAAGAGACCCAGTACTTC; CDR3: CASSILARAGRQETQYF
size: NA; J: TRBJ2-3; D: NA; V: TRBV18; DNA: TGTGCCAGCTCTATATTGTACCGGGACGGGGGCACAGATACGCAGTATTTT; CDR3: CASSILYRDGGTDTQYF
size: NA; J: TRBJ2-7; D: TRBD1; V: TRBV5-1; DNA: TGCGCCAGCAGCTTGGGGGCAGGGGGCTACGAGCAGTACTTC; CDR3: CASSLGAGGYEQYF
size: NA; J: TRBJ2-1; D: NA; V: TRBV20-1; DNA: TGCAGTGCCTACGACAATGAGCAGTTCTTC; CDR3: CSAYDNEQFF
size: NA; J: TRBJ1-2; D: TRBD1; V: TRBV30; DNA: TGTGCCTGTTATGGGACAGGCCTCTCTGGCTACACCTTC; CDR3: CACYGTGLSGYTF
size: NA; J: TRBJ2-7; D: NA; V: TRBV27; DNA: TGTGCCAGCAGTTTATACCCGACAGTCTCCTACGAGCAGTACTTC; CDR3: CASSLYPTVSYEQYF
size: NA; J: TRBJ1-5; D: NA; V: TRBV19; DNA: TGTGCGGCGGGGTCCCAGCATTTT; CDR3: CAAGSQHF
size: NA; J: TRBJ2-7; D: TRBD2; V: TRBV6-5; DNA: TGTGCCAGCAGTTACGGGACTAGCGCCTCCTACGAGCAGTACTTC; CDR3: CASSYGTSASYEQYF
size: NA; J: TRBJ2-1; D: TRBD2; V: TRBV29-1; DNA: TGCAGCGTTGAAGGAGATAGCGGGAGGCCCTACAATGAGCAGTTCTTC; CDR3: CSVEGDSGRPYNEQFF
size: NA; J: TRBJ1-1; D: NA; V: TRBV27; DNA: TGTGCCAGCAGTTTATACAGCGGGGGCTCGAACACTGAAGCTTTCTTT; CDR3: CASSLYSGGSNTEAFF
size: NA; J: TRBJ2-7; D: NA; V: TRBV12-2; DNA: TGTGCAAGTCGCAACGACAGTGAGGGGCGTTATTCCTACGAGCAGTACTTC; CDR3: CASRNDSEGRYSYEQYF
size: NA; J: TRBJ2-7; D: NA; V: TRBV5-5; DNA: TGTGCCAGCAGCCCCGGAGTGAGCTCCTACGAGCAGTACTTC; CDR3: CASSPGVSSYEQYF
size: NA; J: TRBJ2-5; D: NA; V: TRBV7-9; DNA: TGTGCCAGCAGCCCGACCCTACAAGAGACCCAGTACTTC; CDR3: CASSPTLQETQYF
size: NA; J: TRBJ2-1; D: NA; V: TRBV7-2; DNA: TGTGCCAGCAGCTTCGGACTGAGCCGGAGCTCCTACAATGAGCAGTTCTTC; CDR3: CASSFGLSRSSYNEQFF
size: once; J: TRBJ2-1; D: TRBD2; V: TRBV5-1; DNA: TGCGCCAGCAGCGATTCCGGACTAGCGGGGAACTCCTACAATGAGCAGTTCTTC; CDR3: CASSDSGLAGNSYNEQFF
size: NA; J: TRBJ2-2; D: TRBD1; V: TRBV2; DNA: TGTGCCAGCAGGGGACAGGGGACCGGGGAGCTGTTTTTT; CDR3: CASRGQGTGELFF
size: NA; J: TRBJ2-2; D: NA; V: TRBV19; DNA: TGTGCCAGTAGTCACATACCTAGCGGGGAGCTGTTTTTT; CDR3: CASSHIPSGELFF
size: NA; J: TRBJ1-1; D: NA; V: TRBV6-6; DNA: TGTGCCAGCAGTTACTTTCGGGCGGTGAACACTGAAGCTTTCTTT; CDR3: CASSYFRAVNTEAFF
size: NA; J: TRBJ1-1; D: NA; V: TRBV27; DNA: TGTGCCAGCAGTTTAGTTCCCAGGGGCACTGAAGCTTTCTTT; CDR3: CASSLVPRGTEAFF
size: NA; J: TRBJ2-4; D: TRBD1; V: TRBV28; DNA: TGTGCCAGCAGTGGTTACCCGGGACAGGGAAACATTCAGTACTTC; CDR3: CASSGYPGQGNIQYF
size: NA; J: TRBJ2-5; D: NA; V: TRBV28; DNA: TGTGCCAGCAGTCTAAAGATTAAGCAAGAGACCCAGTACTTC; CDR3: CASSLKIKQETQYF
size: NA; J: TRBJ2-2; D: NA; V: TRBV29-1; DNA: TGCAGCGTTGAGGGGACGGCTTCCGGGGAGCTGTTTTTT; CDR3: CSVEGTASGELFF